Detailed here is one T cell receptor beta chain. The record originates from a study of shared clonotypes between healthy human individuals. The data were produced by immunoSEQ multiplex PCR, yet TCRdb's version contains in-frame clones alone and is incomplete. Of more than 2 million clones listed, roughly 94% are singletons. The length of the CDR3 is 14 residues. The junction had 7 bases not matched to a gene; V was cut back by 5 bases and J by 4 bases. Germline CDR1 and CDR2: SGHAT and FQNNGV. This chain uses TRBV11-2 with TRBJ1-1, with TRBD1 matching over 7 bases. Sample: naive CD4+ T cells sorted from blood. Subset noted: CD45RA+ positively selected. The source is a man aged 18 to 29 in good health. CDR3 loop: CASSTHRGRTEAFF. In DNA form, the CDR3 reads TGTGCCAGCAGCACCCACAGGGGACGCACTGAAGCTTTCTTT. Full variable domain (remainder filled in from reference TRBV11-2 and TRBJ1-1): EAGVAQSPRYKIIEKRQSVAFWCNPISGHATLYWYQQILGQGPKLLIQFQNNGVVDDSQLPKDRFSAERLKGVDSTLKIQPAKLEDSAVYLCASSTHRGRTEAFFGQGTRLTVV.